Listed below are T cell receptor beta chains from one sample, sequenced in a study of shared clonotypes between healthy human individuals. Generated by immunoSEQ multiplex PCR, the TCRdb table keeps only in-frame clones and is missing some. The sample carries roughly 2,500,000 clones, approximately 93% recorded once. The sample taken for sequencing was naive CD4+ T cells from PBMCs. The source is a man in his late teens or twenties in good health. Some clones in this sample may be carry-over from other donors' samples. The CDR3 runs from the conserved cysteine through the conserved F or W. The order of the fields is clone size, V gene, D gene, J gene, CDR3 protein, CDR3 DNA. D genes are given only for firm matches. Clone size is given for some rows only: seen once, a few or many times, or a class if the clone is expanded.

>NA|TRBV4-1|NA|TRBJ2-1
CASRASWGDEQFF
TGCGCCAGCAGGGCCAGCTGGGGGGATGAGCAGTTCTTC
>NA|TRBV4-1|NA|TRBJ2-7
CASSRQIFYEQYF
TGCGCCAGCAGCCGACAGATATTTTACGAGCAGTACTTC
>NA|TRBV5-1|TRBD1|TRBJ2-2
CASGPIQGAGTGELFF
TGCGCCAGCGGACCCATACAGGGGGCTGGGACCGGGGAGCTGTTTTTT
>NA|TRBV5-1|NA|TRBJ2-6
CASSLEQTGGVTGANVLTF
TGCGCCAGCAGCTTGGAACAGACAGGTGGAGTCACTGGGGCCAACGTCCTGACTTTC
>NA|TRBV2|NA|TRBJ2-2
CASSATGGTGELFF
TGTGCCAGCAGTGCGACCGGGGGCACCGGGGAGCTGTTTTTT
>NA|TRBV28|NA|TRBJ1-4
CAATRAGALATNEKLFF
TGTGCCGCGACTCGGGCAGGGGCCCTTGCAACTAATGAAAAACTGTTTTTT
>few|TRBV5-6|NA|TRBJ1-5
CASSLMSGAHQPQHF
TGTGCCAGCAGCCTAATGTCCGGGGCACATCAGCCCCAGCATTTT
>NA|TRBV7-7|NA|TRBJ2-2
CASTSGINTGELFF
TGTGCCAGCACTTCCGGGATCAACACCGGGGAGCTGTTTTTT
>once|TRBV7-8|NA|TRBJ2-4
CASSGGQQWDIQYF
TGTGCCAGCAGCGGAGGACAGCAGTGGGACATTCAGTACTTC
>NA|TRBV5-4|NA|TRBJ1-1
CASSLVKFEAFF
TGTGCCAGCAGCTTGGTGAAGTTTGAAGCTTTCTTT
>few|TRBV6-4|TRBD1|TRBJ1-5
CASSLTGGRQPQHF
TGTGCCAGCAGTTTGACAGGGGGCAGGCAGCCCCAGCATTTT
>NA|TRBV19|NA|TRBJ2-4
CASRGDSIAKNIQYF
TGTGCCAGTAGGGGGGACTCAATAGCCAAAAACATTCAGTACTTC
>NA|TRBV14|NA|TRBJ2-7
CASSHTFRKVNEQYF
TGTGCCAGCAGCCACACTTTTCGCAAGGTGAACGAGCAGTACTTC
>NA|TRBV18|NA|TRBJ1-1
CASSPPERTEAFF
TGTGCCAGCTCACCACCGGAAAGAACTGAAGCTTTCTTT
>NA|TRBV5-4|NA|TRBJ1-2
CASSGTGRLNYGYTF
TGTGCCAGCAGCGGCACGGGACGGCTGAACTATGGCTACACCTTC
>NA|TRBV30|NA|TRBJ1-2
CAWSPGYYGYTF
TGTGCCTGGAGTCCTGGCTACTATGGCTACACCTTC
>once|TRBV5-4|TRBD1|TRBJ2-7
CASSSKDRFAHEQYF
TGTGCCAGCAGCTCGAAGGACAGGTTCGCCCACGAGCAGTACTTC
>NA|TRBV7-2|TRBD2|TRBJ2-1
CASSLERDWASNEQFF
TGTGCCAGCAGCTTAGAGCGGGACTGGGCGTCGAATGAGCAGTTCTTC